Following are 14 T cell receptor beta chains from one sample sequenced in a study of blood T cells in healthy people across ages. A second about 6 to 11 cycle PCR used barcoded and J-beta primers. TCRdb re-derived calls from the 5' RACE reads in MiXCR, one entry per CDR3 protein. The sample records around 1.7 million distinct CDR3 sequences, approximately 28% being singletons. Sequenced input: blood. The receptors come from a woman between 25 and 40 years old in good health.

Points on this clonotype: A much bigger clone sits one base away, suggesting this may be a read error. The chain is built from TRBV5-1 and TRBJ2-7; no firm D call. V was clipped by 0 bases and J by 0 bases, with 10 bases between them. This CDR3 comprises 15 residues. Germline values: CDR1 SGHRS, CDR2 YFSETQ. The CDR3 region is CASSLAVSGSYEQYV. Here the CDR3 DNA reads TGCGCCAGCAGCTTGGCCGTCTCGGGCTCCTACGAGCAGTACGTC.

V gene TRBV9 combines with J gene TRBJ2-3, with a tentative D call TRBD1 (6 bases). The germline V gene has CDR1 SGDLS and CDR2 YYNGEE. The CDR3 has 16 residues. Trimming cost V 2 bases and J 3 bases, with 16 bases left between them. The CDR3 DNA reads TGTGCCAGCAGCGTCCCGACAGAGGGGGTAACAGATACGCAGTATTTT. Translating it yields CASSVPTEGVTDTQYF.

This clonotype occurred a few times. The chain employs TRBV5-1 and TRBJ1-1; D is perhaps TRBD1 (6 bases). This CDR3 contains 14 residues. The germline V gene has CDR1 SGHRS and CDR2 YFSETQ. V dropped 0 bases and J dropped 8 bases, with 14 bases sitting between them. The CDR3 loop is CASSLVGGATEAFF. The CDR3 DNA sequence: TGCGCCAGCAGCTTGGTAGGGGGGGCTACCGAAGCTTTCTTT.

The V and J genes are TRBV15 and TRBJ1-1; the D is unclear. CDR1 and CDR2 from the germline V gene are LNHNV and YYDKDF (reference sequence). CDR3 length equals 15 residues. V was clipped by 0 bases and J by 3 bases, with 11 bases between them. The CDR3 DNA follows: TGTGCCACCAGCAGAGAAGGGAAGGGAGACACTGAAGCTTTCTTT. As protein: CATSREGKGDTEAFF.

V is TRBV12-3 or TRBV12-4 and J is TRBJ2-7; tentative D call: TRBD2 (6 bases). Trimming took 8 bases from V and 4 from J, leaving 18 bases between them. The CDR3 spans 14 residues. The CDR3 sequence is CASAFPGVKYEQYF. The CDR3 coding sequence is TGTGCCAGCGCCTTCCCGGGAGTAAAGTACGAGCAGTACTTC.

A remark on this clonotype: A much larger clonotype is one base distant, so this may be a read error. This rearrangement joins TRBV7-2 to TRBJ2-1, with 8 bases aligning to TRBD2. After removal of 1 base from V and 10 bases from J, the junction contained 9 bases not matched to a gene. The CDR3 sequence is 15 residues long. The germline CDR1 and CDR2 sequences are SGHTA and FQGNSA. CDR3 sequence reads: CASSLDREGPYEQFF. The CDR3 DNA reads TGTGCCAGCAGCTTAGATCGGGAGGGCCCCTACGAGCAGTTCTTC. Combining the CDR3 with reference TRBV7-2 and TRBJ2-1 gives the whole variable domain GAGVSQSPSNKVTEKGKDVELRCDPISGHTALYWYRQSLGQGLEFLIYFQGNSAPDKSGLPSDRFSAERTGGSVSTLTIQRTQQEDSAVYLCASSLDREGPYEQFFGPGTRLTVL.

About this clonotype: Since no conserved phenylalanine or tryptophan closes the CDR3, a read error is the likely cause. The V call is TRBV12-3 or TRBV12-4, the J call TRBJ1-5, with TRBD1 matching 9 bases. The CDR3 has 14 residues. The trim removed 5 bases at V and 8 bases at J, leaving 7 bases unmatched. The CDR3 DNA sequence: TGTGCCAGCAGTACGACAGGGGGAGAGGAGCCCCAGCATGTT. Protein sequence: CASSTTGGEEPQHV.

The gene calls are TRBV24-1 and TRBJ2-7, with 8 bases matching TRBD2. The CDR3 runs 13 residues. Germline V CDR1 and CDR2: KGHDR, SFDVKD. V dropped 6 bases and J dropped 7; count of bases not matched to a gene: 7. The CDR3 region is CATSPGGGREQYF. The CDR3 DNA reads as TGTGCCACCAGTCCTGGCGGGGGGCGGGAGCAGTACTTC.

This clonotype was observed at least ten times. One junction end disagrees with the germline gene, perhaps due to a read error. This rearrangement joins TRBV5-1 to TRBJ1-1; a weak D match, TRBD1 (5 bases). CDR1 and CDR2 from the germline V gene are SGHRS and YFSETQ. The CDR3 is 14 amino acids. In DNA, the CDR3 is TGTGCCAGCAGTTTAGGGGACGGGAACACTGAAGCTTTCTTT. It encodes CASSLGDGNTEAFF.

This clonotype turned up a few times. The genes are TRBV9 and TRBJ2-1, with D perhaps matching TRBD1 or TRBD2 (5 bases each). Germline-derived CDR1 and CDR2 are SGDLS and YYNGEE. V shed 4 bases and J shed 9 bases, with 14 bases lying between them. There are 13 residues in the CDR3. The CDR3 is CASSPRTRGEQFF. The CDR3 DNA reads TGTGCCAGCAGCCCAAGAACTAGGGGTGAGCAGTTCTTC.

This clonotype appeared a few times. The V and J genes are TRBV20-1 and TRBJ2-1; 12 nucleotides align to TRBD2. Germline V gene lookup returns CDR1 DFQATT and CDR2 SNEGSKA (reference sequence). CDR3 size: 15 residues. V shed 6 bases and J 6 bases; nucleotides not matched to a gene: 9. In nucleotides, the CDR3 is TGCAGTGCCCGAACCGGGACTAGCGGGTCCAATGAGCAGTTCTTC. As protein: CSARTGTSGSNEQFF.

In the case of this clonotype: An end of the junction differs from the germline gene, which may be a read error. The rearrangement links TRBV7-2 to TRBJ1-5; possible D gene TRBD1, 6 bases. From germline, CDR1 is SGHTA and CDR2 FQGNSA. This CDR3 region has 17 residues. CDR3 in DNA: TGTGCCAGCAGCCTAGCCCCCCCGGGGGCGGGCAATCAGCCCCAGCATTTT. This codes for CASSLAPPGAGNQPQHF.

The rearrangement uses TRBV11-2 and TRBJ2-1, with D perhaps TRBD2 (5 bases). TRBJ2-7 matches the DNA end more closely, so the J call is doubtful. Germline V gene lookup returns CDR1 SGHAT and CDR2 FQNNGV. The CDR3 runs 16 residues. CDR3 bases: TGTGCCAGCAGCTTTTTTGGCGGGTACTCCTACAATGAGCAGTACTTC. Protein product: CASSFFGGYSYNEQYF.

The rearrangement uses TRBV19 and TRBJ2-7; D gene ambiguous. Looked up from germline, CDR1 is LNHDA and CDR2 is SQIVND (reference sequence). Trimming removed 4 bases at V and 1 base at J, with 11 bases between. The CDR3 extends over 14 amino acids. For the CDR3, the DNA is TGTGCCAGTAGTAGACCAGGCAGATCCTACGAGCAGTACTTC. Translated: CASSRPGRSYEQYF.